Listed here are 25 T cell receptor beta chains from one sample, sequenced in a study of blood T cell repertoires in COVID-19. Assay used: immunoSEQ multiplex PCR; TCRdb lists only in-frame clones, some missing. Here the sample spans 89,000 or so clones, about 82% being singletons. Sequenced input: peripheral blood. These receptors originate from a man aged 50-60 years with active COVID-19.

The V and J genes are TRBV7-9 and TRBJ2-7, with 8 bases lining up with TRBD1. The CDR3 extends over 16 amino acids. The trim removed 5 bases at V and 2 bases at J, leaving 11 bases unmatched. Per germline, CDR1 SEHNR and CDR2 FQNEAQ (reference sequence). This CDR3 is CASSPAGTGRTYEQYF. The CDR3 DNA is TGTGCCAGCAGCCCCGCCGGGACAGGTCGGACCTACGAGCAGTACTTC.

This rearrangement joins TRBV7-2 to TRBJ1-6; the D is unclear. Germline lookup yields CDR1 SGHTA and CDR2 FQGNSA. The CDR3 is 13 amino acids. Trimming left V 3 bases short and J 8 bases short, with 8 bases between. CDR3 loop: CASSFDRDSPLHF. The CDR3 nucleotides read TGTGCCAGCAGCTTTGACCGGGATTCACCCCTCCACTTT.

This chain joins TRBV12-3 or TRBV12-4 and TRBJ1-1; TRBD1 aligns across 7 bases. The CDR3 is made up of 12 amino acids. The V and J ends lost 5 bases and 11 bases, in that order; junction bases with no gene match: 8. The CDR3 bases are TGTGCCAGCAGTCTTACTACAGGGGAGGCTTTCTTT. Amino acids: CASSLTTGEAFF.

This chain links TRBV9 with TRBJ1-1, with 11 bases fitting TRBD1. Germline CDR1 is SGDLS and CDR2 is YYNGEE. The CDR3 sequence is 16 residues long. Germline trimming cut 4 bases from V and 1 base from J; bases unmatched to any gene: 6. The CDR3 nucleotides read TGTGCCAGCAGCCCGCGAGGACAGGGGGCGAACACTGAAGCTTTCTTT. This translates into CASSPRGQGANTEAFF.

The chain is built from TRBV6-6 and TRBJ2-7, with D maybe TRBD2 (7 bases). The CDR3 sequence is 11 residues long. The V gene lost 9 bases and the J gene lost 7 bases, with 13 bases spanning the gap. Germline V CDR1 and CDR2: MNHNY, SVGAGI (reference sequence). The chain's CDR3 is CASAGADEQYF. The CDR3 nucleotides are TGTGCCAGTGCGGGGGCGGATGAGCAGTACTTC.

V gene TRBV18 combines with J gene TRBJ2-1; D possibly corresponds to TRBD2 (5 bases). The germline CDR1 and CDR2 sequences are KGHSH and LQKENI. This CDR3 spans 15 amino acids. The V and J ends lost 6 bases and 8 bases respectively, with 20 bases between them. CDR3 nucleotides: TGTGCCAGCTCCCTTCGCGGGTTGGCCGTCGATGAGCAGTTCTTC. Amino acid sequence: CASSLRGLAVDEQFF.

The rearrangement uses TRBV5-4 and TRBJ2-1; 7 bases are a match to TRBD2. V lost 2 bases to trimming and J lost 4 bases; unmatched junction nucleotides: 6. Germline loops: CDR1 SGHNT, CDR2 YYREEE (reference sequence). The CDR3 has 15 amino acids. The CDR3 protein is CASSFSLAAYNEQFF. In DNA, the CDR3 is TGTGCCAGCAGCTTTTCCCTAGCGGCGTACAATGAGCAGTTCTTC.

This clone turned up a few times. J is TRBJ2-3 and V is TRBV21-1; the table's D call, TRBD2, was not checked against the DNA. TRBV21-1 is designated a pseudogene. This CDR3 has 13 residues. The CDR3 DNA reads as TGTGCCAGCAGAAGAGAGGGGAGGCATACGCAGTATTTT. This sequence encodes CASRREGRHTQYF.

This chain connects TRBV4-1 to TRBJ2-7; possible D gene TRBD1, 6 bases. CDR1 and CDR2 from the germline V gene are MGHRA and YSYEKL. The CDR3 consists of 15 residues. Trimming pared 0 bases from V and 2 bases from J, leaving 11 bases between. The CDR3 spells CASSQDRDIAYEQYF. The CDR3 DNA sequence: TGCGCCAGCAGCCAAGATCGGGACATCGCCTACGAGCAGTACTTC.

The rearrangement joins TRBV19 to TRBJ2-1; the D gene is possibly TRBD1 (6 bases). This CDR3 comprises 16 residues. The germline V gene has CDR1 LNHDA and CDR2 SQIVND (reference sequence). V gave up 6 bases and J gave up 4 bases, with 19 bases separating them. The CDR3 spells CASSAGRQRGYNEQFF. The CDR3, as DNA: TGTGCCAGTAGCGCTGGACGGCAAAGGGGGTACAATGAGCAGTTCTTC.

The V and J genes are TRBV14 and TRBJ1-4; perhaps TRBD1 as D (5 bases). The V end lost 6 bases, the J end lost 2 bases, and 10 bases lay between the germline ends. Germline V gene sequence: CDR1 SGHDN, CDR2 FVKESK. The CDR3 consists of 14 residues. The CDR3 DNA is TGTGCCAGCAGTCTAGGGGCGACTAATGAAAAACTGTTTTTT. Translating gives CASSLGATNEKLFF. The variable domain in full, with the rest retrieved from reference TRBV14 and TRBJ1-4, is EAGVTQFPSHSVIEKGQTVTLRCDPISGHDNLYWYRRVMGKEIKFLLHFVKESKQDESGMPNNRFLAERTGGTYSTLKVQPAELEDSGVYFCASSLGATNEKLFFGSGTQLSVL.

Here the CDR3 DNA reads TGTGCCAGCAGCCAAGAAGGGACAGGATTAAGGGAAGCTTTCTTT. It codes for CASSQEGTGLREAFF. This chain joins TRBV4-2 and TRBJ1-1, with 8 bases that match TRBD1. Trimming cost V 0 bases and J 8 bases; bases outside gene matches: 8. Germline CDR1 and CDR2: LGHNA and YNFKEQ. This CDR3 spans 15 amino acids.

A single count supports this clone. The chain uses TRBV9 and TRBJ2-1; 8 nucleotides line up with TRBD2. From germline, CDR1 is SGDLS and CDR2 YYNGEE. This CDR3 has 15 residues. The trim removed 3 bases at V and 8 bases at J, leaving 10 bases unmatched. This CDR3 is CASSEGTSIVDEQFF. In DNA form, the CDR3 reads TGTGCCAGCAGCGAAGGGACTAGTATTGTCGATGAGCAGTTCTTC.

The chain uses TRBV29-1 and TRBJ1-2; no reliable D call. Germline lookup yields CDR1 SQVTM and CDR2 ANQGSEA. Trimming pared 0 bases from V and 5 bases from J, leaving 16 bases between. There are 15 residues in the CDR3. The CDR3, as DNA: TGCAGCGTTGAAGATAGGGTGAGGGCGATTTATGGCTACACCTTC. The encoded protein is CSVEDRVRAIYGYTF.

This sequence joins TRBV6-5 and TRBJ1-2; TRBD1 matches 7 bases. Per the germline V gene, CDR1 is MNHEY and CDR2 is SVGAGI. This CDR3 contains 14 residues. Losses at the gene ends were 5 bases for V and 2 bases for J; bases not matched to a gene: 5. CDR3 DNA sequence: TGTGCCAGCAGTCCGACAGGGATCAACTATGGCTACACCTTC. It yields the protein CASSPTGINYGYTF.

The V and J genes are TRBV28 and TRBJ2-7, with D maybe TRBD2 (5 bases). Germline V gives CDR1 MDHEN, CDR2 SYDVKM. The CDR3 spans 12 residues. Deletions cut 3 bases from V and 7 bases from J, with 10 bases between. CDR3 bases: TGTGCCAGCAGTTTCGGGGTTGGAGAGCAGTACTTC. Its translation is CASSFGVGEQYF.

This clone came up once. The chain uses TRBV9 and TRBJ2-5, with TRBD2 matching over 8 bases. The CDR3 length is 15 residues. Germline values: CDR1 SGDLS, CDR2 YYNGEE. Unmatched junction bases numbered 6, after V lost 0 bases and J lost 5 bases. The CDR3 DNA reads as TGTGCCAGCAGCGTAGGGCGGGAGGTTAGCGAGACCCAGTACTTC. It specifies CASSVGREVSETQYF.

The V gene is TRBV29-1, the J gene TRBJ2-5; D is undetermined. Germline values: CDR1 SQVTM, CDR2 ANQGSEA. V was shortened by 0 bases and J by 5 bases, with 13 bases between the two germline ends. This CDR3 has 14 residues. CDR3 in DNA: TGCAGCGTTGAAGATTGGAACAGCAGGGAGACCCAGTACTTC. This translates into CSVEDWNSRETQYF.

The chain couples TRBV19 to TRBJ2-7; TRBD1 matches 8 bases. The CDR3 is 14 residues long. Germline values: CDR1 LNHDA, CDR2 SQIVND (reference sequence). The V gene end was trimmed by 6 bases and the J gene end by 2 bases; junction bases not matched to a gene: 6. CDR3 bases: TGTGCCAGTAGCTTTACAGGGGGAGCCTACGAGCAGTACTTC. Amino acids: CASSFTGGAYEQYF.

This clone was counted a single time. This sequence joins TRBV7-8 and TRBJ2-7; 12 nucleotides line up with TRBD2. Germline-derived CDR1 and CDR2 are SGHVS and FQNEAQ. The CDR3 runs 16 residues. Trimming removed 5 bases from V and 6 bases from J; junction bases left unmatched: 11. CDR3 DNA: TGTGCCAGCAGCGGAGGCTTACTAGCGGGAGGCCGCGAGCAGTACTTC. This sequence encodes CASSGGLLAGGREQYF.

The chain carries TRBV27 and TRBJ1-4; possibly TRBD1 for D (5 bases). CDR1 is MNHEY and CDR2 is SMNVEV in the germline V gene (reference sequence). This CDR3 contains 14 residues. The ends were cut back, 5 bases at V and 6 bases at J, with 13 bases in the middle. The CDR3 DNA reads TGTGCCAGCAGTCGGAGGGGAAAGCATGAAAAACTGTTTTTT. Its protein product is CASSRRGKHEKLFF.

The rearrangement links TRBV29-1 to TRBJ2-5; 13 nucleotides align to TRBD2. J was trimmed by 1 base and V by 7 bases; bases with no gene match: 9. CDR3 length: 16 residues. Germline V CDR1 and CDR2: SQVTM, ANQGSEA. CDR3 DNA sequence: TGCAGCGCCCGGACTAGCGGGGGTACCTTCCAAGAGACCCAGTACTTC. Amino acids: CSARTSGGTFQETQYF.

The chain recombines TRBV6-5 with TRBJ1-1; D might be TRBD1 (5 bases). Germline V gene lookup returns CDR1 MNHEY and CDR2 SVGAGI. V gave up 6 bases and J gave up 0 bases, with 14 bases separating them. The CDR3 totals 15 residues. CDR3 DNA: TGTGCCAGCAGGCCGGTGGGGGGGGTGAACACTGAAGCTTTCTTT. Its translation is CASRPVGGVNTEAFF.

The chain couples TRBV18 to TRBJ2-5; possible D gene TRBD2, 6 bases. The V and J ends lost 6 bases and 7 bases respectively, with 21 bases between them. The CDR3 contains 15 residues. CDR1 is KGHSH, CDR2 LQKENI, per germline. The chain's CDR3 is CASSPVITLGGTQYF. CDR3 nucleotide sequence: TGTGCCAGCTCGCCAGTCATAACCCTCGGGGGGACCCAGTACTTC.

The chain joins TRBV6-5 to TRBJ1-6, with 11 nucleotides matching TRBD1. In germline, CDR1 is MNHEY, CDR2 SVGAGI. The V and J ends lost 6 bases and 8 bases, in that order; junction bases with no gene match: 6. CDR3 size: 15 residues. CDR3 coding DNA: TGTGCCAGCAGCTTTGGACAGGGGGCTTATTCACCCCTCCACTTT. Protein: CASSFGQGAYSPLHF.